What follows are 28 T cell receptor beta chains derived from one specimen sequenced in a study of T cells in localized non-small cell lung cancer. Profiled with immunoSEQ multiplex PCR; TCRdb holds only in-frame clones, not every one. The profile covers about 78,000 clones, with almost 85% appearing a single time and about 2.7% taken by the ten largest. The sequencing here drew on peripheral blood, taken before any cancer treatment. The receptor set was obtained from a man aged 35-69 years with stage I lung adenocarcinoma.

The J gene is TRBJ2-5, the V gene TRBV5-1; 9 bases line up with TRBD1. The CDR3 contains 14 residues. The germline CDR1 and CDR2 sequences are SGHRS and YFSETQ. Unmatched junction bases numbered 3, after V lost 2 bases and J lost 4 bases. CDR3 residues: CASSFGQGRETQYF. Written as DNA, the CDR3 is TGCGCCAGCAGCTTCGGACAGGGGAGAGAGACCCAGTACTTC.

The CDR3 loop reads CASTPDRGRYGNQPQHF. The DNA for the CDR3 is TGTGCCAGTACCCCGGACAGGGGAAGGTATGGCAATCAGCCCCAGCATTTT. The rearrangement joins TRBV19 to TRBJ1-5; the match to TRBD1 covers 9 bases. Per the germline V gene, CDR1 is LNHDA and CDR2 is SQIVND (reference sequence). This CDR3 region has 17 residues. V shed 7 bases and J 2 bases; nucleotides not matched to a gene: 12.

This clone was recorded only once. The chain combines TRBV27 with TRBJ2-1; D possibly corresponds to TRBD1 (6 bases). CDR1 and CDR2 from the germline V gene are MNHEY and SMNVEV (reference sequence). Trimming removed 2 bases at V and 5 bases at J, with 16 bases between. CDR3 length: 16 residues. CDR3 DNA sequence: TGTGCCAGCAGTTTAGTCCCGCCCCAGGGGAACAATGAGCAGTTCTTC. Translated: CASSLVPPQGNNEQFF.

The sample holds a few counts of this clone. CDR3 DNA sequence: TGCGCCAGCAGCTCCCGGGGGGACAGCTCTAACTATGGCTACACCTTC. Protein sequence: CASSSRGDSSNYGYTF. The chain recombines TRBV5-1 with TRBJ1-2; 7 bases fit TRBD1. V lost 3 bases and J lost 0; bases outside the gene matches: 8. The CDR3 length is 16 residues. Germline CDR1 reads SGHRS; CDR2 reads YFSETQ.

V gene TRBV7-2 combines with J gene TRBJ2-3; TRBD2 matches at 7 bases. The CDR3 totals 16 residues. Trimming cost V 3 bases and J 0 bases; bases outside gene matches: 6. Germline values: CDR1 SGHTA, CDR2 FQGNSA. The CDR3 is CASSFSSGVSTDTQYF. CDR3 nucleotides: TGTGCCAGCAGCTTTTCTAGCGGAGTTAGCACAGATACGCAGTATTTT.

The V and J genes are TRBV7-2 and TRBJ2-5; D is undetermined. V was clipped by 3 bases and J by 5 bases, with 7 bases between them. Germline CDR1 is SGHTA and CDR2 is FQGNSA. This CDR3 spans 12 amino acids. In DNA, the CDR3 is TGTGCCAGCAGCTTCGCCTTGGAGACCCAGTACTTC. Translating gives CASSFALETQYF.

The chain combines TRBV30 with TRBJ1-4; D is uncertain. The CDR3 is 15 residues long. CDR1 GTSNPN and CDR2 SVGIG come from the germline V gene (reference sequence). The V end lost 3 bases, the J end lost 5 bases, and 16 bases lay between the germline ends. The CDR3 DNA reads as TGTGCCTGGAGCCCCGGTCGGGAGTCAAATGAAAAACTGTTTTTT. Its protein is CAWSPGRESNEKLFF.

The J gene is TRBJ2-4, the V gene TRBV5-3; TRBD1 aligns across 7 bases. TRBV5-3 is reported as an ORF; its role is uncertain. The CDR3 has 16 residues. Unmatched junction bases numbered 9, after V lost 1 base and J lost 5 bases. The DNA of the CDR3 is TGTGCCAGAAGCTTGAGGGGGCGGTGGCGGGAAAACATTCAGTACTTC. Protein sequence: CARSLRGRWRENIQYF.

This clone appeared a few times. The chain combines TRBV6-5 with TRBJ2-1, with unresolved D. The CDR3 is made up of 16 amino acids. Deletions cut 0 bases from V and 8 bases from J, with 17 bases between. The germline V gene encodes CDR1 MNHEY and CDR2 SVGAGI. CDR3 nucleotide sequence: TGTGCCAGCAGTTACTCGGTCCTGATCTCGCGCGATGAGCAGTTCTTC. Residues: CASSYSVLISRDEQFF.

Written as DNA, the CDR3 is TGTGCCAGCAGCTTAGTAAGCACAGATACGCAGTATTTT. This translates into CASSLVSTDTQYF. This chain uses TRBV11-2 with TRBJ2-3; D not certain. Trimming stripped 1 base from V and 0 bases from J, with 2 bases between. This CDR3 is 13 amino acids long. Germline-derived CDR1 and CDR2 are SGHAT and FQNNGV.

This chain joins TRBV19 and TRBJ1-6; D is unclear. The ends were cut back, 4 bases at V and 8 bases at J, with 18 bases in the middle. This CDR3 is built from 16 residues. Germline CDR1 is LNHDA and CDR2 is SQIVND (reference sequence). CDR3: CASSRLGDIVHSPLHF. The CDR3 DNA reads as TGTGCCAGTAGTAGGCTGGGCGATATAGTACATTCACCCCTCCACTTT.

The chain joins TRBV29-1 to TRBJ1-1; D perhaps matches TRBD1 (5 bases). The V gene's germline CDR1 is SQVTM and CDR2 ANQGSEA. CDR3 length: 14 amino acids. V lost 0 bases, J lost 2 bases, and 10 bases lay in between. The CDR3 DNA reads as TGCAGCGTTGAAGACAACAGGTTCAACACTGAAGCTTTCTTT. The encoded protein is CSVEDNRFNTEAFF.

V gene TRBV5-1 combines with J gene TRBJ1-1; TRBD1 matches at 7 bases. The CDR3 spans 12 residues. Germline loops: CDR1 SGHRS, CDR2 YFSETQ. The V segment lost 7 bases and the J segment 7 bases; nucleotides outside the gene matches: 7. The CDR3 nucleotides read TGCGCCAGCGGGGACAGTGGCAGTGAAGCTTTCTTT. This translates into CASGDSGSEAFF. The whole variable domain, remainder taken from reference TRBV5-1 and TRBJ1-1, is KAGVTQTPRYLIKTRGQQVTLSCSPISGHRSVSWYQQTPGQGLQFLFEYFSETQRNKGNFPGRFSGRQFSNSRSEMNVSTLELGDSALYLCASGDSGSEAFFGQGTRLTVV.

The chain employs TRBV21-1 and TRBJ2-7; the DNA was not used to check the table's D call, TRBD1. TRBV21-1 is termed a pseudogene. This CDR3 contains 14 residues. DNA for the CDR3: TGTGCCAGCAGCATCCCTGGGACAGTCGACGAGCAGTACTTC. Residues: CASSIPGTVDEQYF.

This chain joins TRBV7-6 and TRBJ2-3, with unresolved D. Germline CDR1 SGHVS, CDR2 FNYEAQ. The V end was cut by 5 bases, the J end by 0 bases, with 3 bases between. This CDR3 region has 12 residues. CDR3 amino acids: CASSISTDTQYF. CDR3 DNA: TGTGCCAGCAGCATAAGCACAGATACGCAGTATTTT.

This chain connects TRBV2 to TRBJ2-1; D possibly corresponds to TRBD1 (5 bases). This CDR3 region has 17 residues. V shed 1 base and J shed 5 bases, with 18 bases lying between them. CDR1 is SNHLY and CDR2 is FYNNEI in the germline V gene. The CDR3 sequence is CASSEVFGQGTDNEQFF. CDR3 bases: TGTGCCAGCAGTGAAGTCTTTGGCCAGGGTACGGACAATGAGCAGTTCTTC.

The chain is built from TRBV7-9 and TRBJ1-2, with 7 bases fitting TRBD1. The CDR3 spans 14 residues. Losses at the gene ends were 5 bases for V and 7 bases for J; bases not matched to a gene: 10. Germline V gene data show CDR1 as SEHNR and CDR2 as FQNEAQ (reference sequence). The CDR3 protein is CASSPDRVLAGYTF. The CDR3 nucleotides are TGTGCCAGCAGCCCAGACAGGGTTCTGGCTGGCTACACCTTC. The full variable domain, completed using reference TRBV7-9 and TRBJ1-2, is DTGVSQNPRHKITKRGQNVTFRCDPISEHNRLYWYRQTLGQGPEFLTYFQNEAQLEKSRLLSDRFSAERPKGSFSTLEIQRTEQGDSAMYLCASSPDRVLAGYTFGSGTRLTVV.

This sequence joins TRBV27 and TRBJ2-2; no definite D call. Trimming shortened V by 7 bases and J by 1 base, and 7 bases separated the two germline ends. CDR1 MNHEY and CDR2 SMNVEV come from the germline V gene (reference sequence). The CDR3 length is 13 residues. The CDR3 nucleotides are TGTGCCAGCACCGGTGGGAACACCGGGGAGCTGTTTTTT. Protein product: CASTGGNTGELFF.

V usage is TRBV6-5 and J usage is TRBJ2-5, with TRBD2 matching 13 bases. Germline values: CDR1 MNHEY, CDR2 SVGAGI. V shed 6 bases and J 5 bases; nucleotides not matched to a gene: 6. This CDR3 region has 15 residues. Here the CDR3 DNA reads TGTGCCAGCAGCTTACTAGCGGGAGGGCGTGAGACCCAGTACTTC. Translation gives CASSLLAGGRETQYF.

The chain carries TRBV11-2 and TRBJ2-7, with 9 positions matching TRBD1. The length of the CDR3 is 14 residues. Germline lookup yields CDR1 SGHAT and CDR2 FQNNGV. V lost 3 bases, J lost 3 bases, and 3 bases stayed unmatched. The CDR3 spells CASSFDRGSYEQYF. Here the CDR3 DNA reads TGTGCCAGCAGCTTCGACAGGGGGAGCTACGAGCAGTACTTC.

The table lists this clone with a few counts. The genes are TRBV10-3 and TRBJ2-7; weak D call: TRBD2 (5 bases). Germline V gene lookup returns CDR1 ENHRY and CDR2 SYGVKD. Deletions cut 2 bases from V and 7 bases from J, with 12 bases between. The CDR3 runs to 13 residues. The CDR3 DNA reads TGTGCCATCAGTGAGGATGGAGGTGGTGAGCAGTACTTC. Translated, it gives CAISEDGGGEQYF.

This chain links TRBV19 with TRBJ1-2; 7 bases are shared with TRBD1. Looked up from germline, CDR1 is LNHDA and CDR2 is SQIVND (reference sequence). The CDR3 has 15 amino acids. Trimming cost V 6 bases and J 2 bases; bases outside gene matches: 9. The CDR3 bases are TGTGCCAGTAGCCCCGACAGGGACGAAAACTATGGCTACACCTTC. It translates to CASSPDRDENYGYTF. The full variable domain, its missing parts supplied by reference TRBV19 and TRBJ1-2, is DGGITQSPKYLFRKEGQNVTLSCEQNLNHDAMYWYRQDPGQGLRLIYYSQIVNDFQKGDIAEGYSVSREKKESFPLTVTSAQKNPTAFYLCASSPDRDENYGYTFGSGTRLTVV.

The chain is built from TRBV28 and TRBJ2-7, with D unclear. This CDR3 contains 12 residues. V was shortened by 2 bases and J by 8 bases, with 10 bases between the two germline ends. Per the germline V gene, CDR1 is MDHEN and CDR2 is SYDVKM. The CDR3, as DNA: TGTGCCAGCAGTTTAAACGGCCAGCAGCAGTACTTC. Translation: CASSLNGQQQYF.

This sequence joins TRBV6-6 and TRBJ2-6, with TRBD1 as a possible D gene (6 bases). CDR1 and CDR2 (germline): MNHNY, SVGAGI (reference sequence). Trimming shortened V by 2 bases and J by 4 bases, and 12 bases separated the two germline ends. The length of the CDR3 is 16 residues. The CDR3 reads CASSYPDRNGANVLTF. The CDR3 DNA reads TGTGCCAGCAGTTACCCCGACAGGAACGGGGCCAACGTCCTGACTTTC.

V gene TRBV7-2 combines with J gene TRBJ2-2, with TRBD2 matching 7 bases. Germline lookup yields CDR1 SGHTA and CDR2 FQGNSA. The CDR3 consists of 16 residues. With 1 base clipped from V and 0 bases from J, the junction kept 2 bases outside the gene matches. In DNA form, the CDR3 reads TGTGCCAGCAGCTTAGTCAGCGGGACGAACACCGGGGAGCTGTTTTTT. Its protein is CASSLVSGTNTGELFF. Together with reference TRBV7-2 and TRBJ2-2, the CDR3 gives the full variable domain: GAGVSQSPSNKVTEKGKDVELRCDPISGHTALYWYRQSLGQGLEFLIYFQGNSAPDKSGLPSDRFSAERTGGSVSTLTIQRTQQEDSAVYLCASSLVSGTNTGELFFGEGSRLTVL.

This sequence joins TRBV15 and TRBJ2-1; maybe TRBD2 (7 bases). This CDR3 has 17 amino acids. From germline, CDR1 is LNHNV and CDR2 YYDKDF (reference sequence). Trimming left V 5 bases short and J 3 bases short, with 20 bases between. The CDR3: CATSERGFLADYNEQFF. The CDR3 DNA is TGTGCCACCAGCGAGAGGGGGTTCCTAGCGGACTACAATGAGCAGTTCTTC.

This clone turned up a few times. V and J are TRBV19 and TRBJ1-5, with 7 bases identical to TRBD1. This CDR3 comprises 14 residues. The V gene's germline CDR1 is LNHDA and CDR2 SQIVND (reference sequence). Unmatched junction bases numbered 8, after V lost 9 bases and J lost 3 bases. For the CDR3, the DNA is TGTGCCAGCCACAGGGGCCGAACCAATCAGCCCCAGCATTTT. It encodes CASHRGRTNQPQHF.

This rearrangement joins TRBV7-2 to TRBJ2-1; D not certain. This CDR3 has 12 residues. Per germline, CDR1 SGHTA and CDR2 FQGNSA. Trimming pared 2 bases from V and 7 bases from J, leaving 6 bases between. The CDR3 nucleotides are TGTGCCAGCAGCTTACCCTCTAATGAGCAGTTCTTC. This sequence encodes CASSLPSNEQFF.